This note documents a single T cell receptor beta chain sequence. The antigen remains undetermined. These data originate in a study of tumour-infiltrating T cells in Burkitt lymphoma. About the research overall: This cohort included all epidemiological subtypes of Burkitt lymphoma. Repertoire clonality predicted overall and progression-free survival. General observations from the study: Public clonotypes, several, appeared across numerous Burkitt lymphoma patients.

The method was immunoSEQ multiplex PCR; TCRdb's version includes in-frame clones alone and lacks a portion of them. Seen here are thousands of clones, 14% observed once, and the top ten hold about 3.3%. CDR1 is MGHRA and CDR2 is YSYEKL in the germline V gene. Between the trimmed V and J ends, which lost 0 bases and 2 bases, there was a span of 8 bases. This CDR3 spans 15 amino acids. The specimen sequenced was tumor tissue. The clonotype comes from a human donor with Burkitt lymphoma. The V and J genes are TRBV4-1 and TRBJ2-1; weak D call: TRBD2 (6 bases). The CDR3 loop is CASSQEQRAYNEQFF. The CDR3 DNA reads TGCGCCAGCAGCCAAGAACAGCGGGCCTACAATGAGCAGTTCTTC.